This TCR beta chain originates from a study of chemoradiotherapy in HPV16-positive cancers (dated by TCRdb to the early 2020s). Regarding the research as a whole: Using functional T-cell assays on cells from two HPV16-positive patients, the researchers defined candidate HPV-specific T-cell clones and common TCR motifs. TCR repertoires from 86 patients with HPV-related cancers were then used to track the candidate HPV-specific TCRs and motifs. Whether T-cell immunity against the HPV oncoproteins E6 and E7 changes during chemoradiotherapy and whether survival is affected by this immunity were examined in the study.

Library method: the immunoSEQ multiplex PCR assay. Sourced from immuneACCESS, this table was stored by TCRdb with only in-frame sequences that have V and J called. A share of the clones is absent; for the studies checked, an unresolved V gene accounts for under half, and the remainder has no known explanation. Here the sample has around 5,000 clones; around 79% occur a single time. Roughly two fifths of the sample is taken by the ten largest. What the work shows at the level of the full study, not this receptor alone: Expansion of candidate HPV-specific clones and E7-related TCR motifs was observed in the tumor microenvironment during treatment, whereas no such expansion was observed for non-HPV-specific T cells. In HPV16-positive patients, expansion of HPV-responsive T cells during chemoradiotherapy was associated with improved recurrence-free survival. The functional definition of HPV-specific T cells came from only a couple of HPV16-positive patients, and the survival association was reported for HPV16-positive patients.

On this clone: It has no known antigen specificity. Base qualities are not at hand, and no much larger clone is one base apart.

CDR1 and CDR2, per the germline V gene (reference sequence), are MNHNY and SVGAGI. The CDR3, cysteine through phenylalanine, is 12 amino acids long. Only the CDR3 DNA stays, 36 bases, in frame from base 1. V gives up 2 bases and J gives up 7 bases, and the segment between their germline ends measures 9 bases. Because repertoires were sampled repeatedly during chemoradiotherapy, clonal expansion in the tumor microenvironment could be followed. The sequence was collected from a human donor with HPV-associated anogenital cancer. The material was obtained from a patient who underwent chemoradiotherapy. The chain employs TRBV6-6 and TRBJ2-7; possibly the D gene is TRBD2, per 6 matching bases. CDR3 protein: CASSYGAGEQYF. At the DNA level, the sequence is TGTGCCAGCAGTTACGGGGCGGGGGAGCAGTACTTC.